This T cell receptor beta chain was captured in a study of blood T cell repertoires in COVID-19. Study-wide context: Researchers got acute and convalescent COVID-19 samples from the United States, Italy and Spain.

Germline CDR1 LGHDT, CDR2 YNNKEL (reference sequence). Trimming cost V 0 bases and J 0 bases; bases outside gene matches: 11. The CDR3 runs 19 residues. Clones were read by immunoSEQ multiplex PCR, and TCRdb kept only the in-frame ones, dropping some. The sample shows around 50,000 clones, 75% to 90% of them seen only once. This receptor was identified in a human donor in a cohort sampled during active COVID-19. The V call is TRBV3-1 (or the pseudogene TRBV3-2), the J call TRBJ1-3, with TRBD1 identical over 7 bases. Sequencing was carried out using peripheral blood. The CDR3 is CASSQDLMDRQSSGNTIYF. The DNA for the CDR3 is TGTGCCAGCAGCCAAGATCTGATGGACAGGCAGAGCTCTGGAAACACCATATATTTT.